This TCR beta chain appears in the sequencing data of a study of shared clonotypes between healthy human individuals. In this sample, this clone turned up once. The target antigen is unknown. CD45RO-negative, CCR7-selected cells formed the naive CD8 fraction, which excluded terminally differentiated effector memory CD45RA+ cells. Whole-study results and caveats: Lower generation probabilities were found for non-shared clonotypes than for those shared by all four donors. Generally, naive subsets (rather than memory subsets) showed larger estimated richness.

The V segment lost 6 bases and the J segment 4 bases; nucleotides outside the gene matches: 3. This CDR3 comprises 13 residues. Germline V gives CDR1 MGHRA, CDR2 YSYEKL. The authors ran the assay at deep level. The table came from immunoSEQ multiplex PCR; TCRdb's copy has only in-frame clones and leaves some out. The data show roughly 810,000 clones, 90% to 97% seen once. The chain employs TRBV4-1 and TRBJ2-5; 9 bases are shared with TRBD2. The receptor was isolated from a man aged 25-45 years in good health. The sample consisted of naive CD8+ T cells sorted from blood. The CDR3 nucleotides are TGCGCCAGCAGTTCGACTAGCGGAGAGACCCAGTACTTC. It is translated as CASSSTSGETQYF.